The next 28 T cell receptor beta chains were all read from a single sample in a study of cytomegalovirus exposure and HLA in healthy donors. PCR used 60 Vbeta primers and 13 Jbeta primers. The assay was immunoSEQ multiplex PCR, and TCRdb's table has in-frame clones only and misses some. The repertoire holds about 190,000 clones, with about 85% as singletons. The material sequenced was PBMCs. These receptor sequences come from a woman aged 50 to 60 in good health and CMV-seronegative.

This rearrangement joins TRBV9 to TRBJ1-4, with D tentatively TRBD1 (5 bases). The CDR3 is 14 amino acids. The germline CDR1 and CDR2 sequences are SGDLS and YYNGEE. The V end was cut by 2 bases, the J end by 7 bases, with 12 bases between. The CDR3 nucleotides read TGTGCCAGCAGCGTCTCACAGGCAAGTGAAAAACTGTTTTTT. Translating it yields CASSVSQASEKLFF.

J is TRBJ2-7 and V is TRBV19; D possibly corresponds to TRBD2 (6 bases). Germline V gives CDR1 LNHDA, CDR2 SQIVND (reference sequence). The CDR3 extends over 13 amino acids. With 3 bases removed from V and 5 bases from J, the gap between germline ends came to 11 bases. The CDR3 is CASSIRGKHEQYF. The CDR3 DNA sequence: TGTGCCAGTAGTATCCGGGGGAAGCACGAGCAGTACTTC.

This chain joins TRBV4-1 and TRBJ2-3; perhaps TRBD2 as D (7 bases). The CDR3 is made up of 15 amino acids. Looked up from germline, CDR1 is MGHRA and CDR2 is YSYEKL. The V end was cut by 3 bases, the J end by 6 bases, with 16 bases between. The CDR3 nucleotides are TGCGCCAGCAGCCAGGATGGGAGGGGGGAGGATACGCAGTATTTT. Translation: CASSQDGRGEDTQYF.

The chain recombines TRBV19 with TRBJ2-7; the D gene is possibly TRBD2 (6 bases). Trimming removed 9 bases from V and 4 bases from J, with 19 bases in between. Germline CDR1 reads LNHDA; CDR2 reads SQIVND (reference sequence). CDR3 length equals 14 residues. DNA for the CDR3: TGTGCCAGCTCGCCTCTCGGCAGCGGGTACGAGCAGTACTTC. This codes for CASSPLGSGYEQYF.

The DNA of the CDR3 is TGTGCCATCAGTGAGTCATCGGGGACAGGGGTCAGGCGGGACTATGGCTACACCTTC. Protein product: CAISESSGTGVRRDYGYTF. The V call is TRBV10-3, the J call TRBJ1-2; TRBD1 matches at 10 bases. After removal of 0 bases from V and 3 bases from J, the junction contained 13 bases not matched to a gene. The V gene's germline CDR1 is ENHRY and CDR2 SYGVKD. The CDR3 is made up of 19 amino acids.

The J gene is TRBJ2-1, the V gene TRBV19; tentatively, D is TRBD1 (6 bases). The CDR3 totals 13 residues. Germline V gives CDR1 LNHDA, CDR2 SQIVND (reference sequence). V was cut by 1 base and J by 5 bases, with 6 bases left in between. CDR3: CASSIGTDNEQFF. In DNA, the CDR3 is TGTGCCAGTAGTATAGGGACAGACAATGAGCAGTTCTTC.

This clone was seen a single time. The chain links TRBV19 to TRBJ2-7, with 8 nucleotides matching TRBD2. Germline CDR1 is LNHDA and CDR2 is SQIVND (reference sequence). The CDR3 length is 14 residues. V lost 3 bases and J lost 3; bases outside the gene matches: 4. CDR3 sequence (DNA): TGTGCCAGTAGTATTGGACTAGCTGTCTACGAGCAGTACTTC. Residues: CASSIGLAVYEQYF.

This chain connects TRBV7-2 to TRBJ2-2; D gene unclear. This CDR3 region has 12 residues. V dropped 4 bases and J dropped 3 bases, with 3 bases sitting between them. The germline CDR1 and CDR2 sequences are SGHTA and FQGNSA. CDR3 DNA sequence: TGTGCCAGCAGCTACTACACCGGGGAGCTGTTTTTT. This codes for CASSYYTGELFF.

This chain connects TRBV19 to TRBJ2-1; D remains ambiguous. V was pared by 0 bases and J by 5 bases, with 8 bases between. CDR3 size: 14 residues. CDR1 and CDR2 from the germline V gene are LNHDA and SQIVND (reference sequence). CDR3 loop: CASSIEVVNNEQFF. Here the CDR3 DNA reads TGTGCCAGTAGTATAGAGGTAGTGAACAATGAGCAGTTCTTC. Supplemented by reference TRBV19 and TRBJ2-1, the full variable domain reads DGGITQSPKYLFRKEGQNVTLSCEQNLNHDAMYWYRQDPGQGLRLIYYSQIVNDFQKGDIAEGYSVSREKKESFPLTVTSAQKNPTAFYLCASSIEVVNNEQFFGPGTRLTVL.

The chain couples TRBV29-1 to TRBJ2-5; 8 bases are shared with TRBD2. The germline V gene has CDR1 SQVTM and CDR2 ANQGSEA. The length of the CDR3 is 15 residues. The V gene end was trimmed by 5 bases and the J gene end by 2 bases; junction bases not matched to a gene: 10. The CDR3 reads CSVLTQRGPQETQYF. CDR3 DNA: TGCAGCGTTTTAACCCAGCGGGGGCCTCAAGAGACCCAGTACTTC.

In DNA, the CDR3 is TGTGCCAGCAGTGGGGGCCCCGGGGGGGTGGTCTACACCTTC. This encodes CASSGGPGGVVYTF. This rearrangement joins TRBV2 to TRBJ1-2; a weak D match, TRBD1 (5 bases). In germline, CDR1 is SNHLY, CDR2 FYNNEI. V dropped 4 bases and J dropped 10 bases, with 19 bases sitting between them. This CDR3 region has 14 residues.

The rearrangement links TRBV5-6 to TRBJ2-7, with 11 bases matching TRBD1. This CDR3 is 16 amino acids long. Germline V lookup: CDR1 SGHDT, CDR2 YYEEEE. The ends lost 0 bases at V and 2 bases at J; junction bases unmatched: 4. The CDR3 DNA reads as TGTGCCAGCAGCTTGGAATGGGGACAGGGGGCCTACGAGCAGTACTTC. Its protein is CASSLEWGQGAYEQYF.

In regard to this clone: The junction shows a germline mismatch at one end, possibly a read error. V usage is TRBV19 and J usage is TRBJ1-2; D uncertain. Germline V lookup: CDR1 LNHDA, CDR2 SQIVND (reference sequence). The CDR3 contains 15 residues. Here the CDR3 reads CASRPGEGQLYGCTF. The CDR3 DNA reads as TGTGCCAGTAGACCCGGAGAGGGCCAACTCTATGGCTGCACCTTC.

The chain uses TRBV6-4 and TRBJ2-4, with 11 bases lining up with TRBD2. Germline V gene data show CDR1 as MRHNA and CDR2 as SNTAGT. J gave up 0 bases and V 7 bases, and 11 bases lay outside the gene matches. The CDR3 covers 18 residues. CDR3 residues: CASTVSSGREGAKNIQYF. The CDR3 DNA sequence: TGTGCCAGCACCGTGAGTAGCGGGAGGGAAGGAGCCAAAAACATTCAGTACTTC.

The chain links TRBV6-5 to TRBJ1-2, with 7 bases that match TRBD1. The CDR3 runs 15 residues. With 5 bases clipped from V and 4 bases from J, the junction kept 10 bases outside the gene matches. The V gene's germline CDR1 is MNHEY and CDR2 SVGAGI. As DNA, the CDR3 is TGTGCCAGCAGTACAGGGGACCCCGGGAGCTATGGCTACACCTTC. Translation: CASSTGDPGSYGYTF.

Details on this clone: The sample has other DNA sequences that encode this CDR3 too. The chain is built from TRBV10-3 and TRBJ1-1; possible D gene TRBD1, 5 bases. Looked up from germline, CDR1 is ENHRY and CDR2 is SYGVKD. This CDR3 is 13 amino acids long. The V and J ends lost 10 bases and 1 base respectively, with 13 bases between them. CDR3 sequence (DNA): TGTGCCACCGGACGGACATCGAACACTGAAGCTTTCTTT. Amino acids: CATGRTSNTEAFF.

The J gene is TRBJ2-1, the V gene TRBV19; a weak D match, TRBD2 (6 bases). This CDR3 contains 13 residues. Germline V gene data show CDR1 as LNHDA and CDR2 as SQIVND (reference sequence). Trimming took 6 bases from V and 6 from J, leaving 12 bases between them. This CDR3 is CASSTRGFNEQFF. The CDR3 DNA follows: TGTGCCAGTAGCACCCGGGGGTTCAATGAGCAGTTCTTC.

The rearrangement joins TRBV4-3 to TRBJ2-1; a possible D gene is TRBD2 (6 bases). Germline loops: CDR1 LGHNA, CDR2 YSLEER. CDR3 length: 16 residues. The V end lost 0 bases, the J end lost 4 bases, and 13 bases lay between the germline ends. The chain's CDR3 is CASSQEVGGKYNEQFF. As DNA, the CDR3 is TGCGCCAGCAGCCAAGAGGTCGGAGGGAAGTACAATGAGCAGTTCTTC.

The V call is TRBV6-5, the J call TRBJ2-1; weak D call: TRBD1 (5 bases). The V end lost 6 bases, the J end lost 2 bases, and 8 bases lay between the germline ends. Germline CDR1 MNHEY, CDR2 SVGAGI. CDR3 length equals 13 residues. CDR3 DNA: TGTGCCAGCAGCGTGGACACCTACAATGAGCAGTTCTTC. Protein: CASSVDTYNEQFF.

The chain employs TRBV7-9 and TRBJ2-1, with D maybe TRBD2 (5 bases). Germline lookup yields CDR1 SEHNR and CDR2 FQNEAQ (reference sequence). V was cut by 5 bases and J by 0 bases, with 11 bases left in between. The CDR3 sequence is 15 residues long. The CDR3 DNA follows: TGTGCCAGCAGCGTGGACTCAAGCTCCTACAATGAGCAGTTCTTC. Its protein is CASSVDSSSYNEQFF.

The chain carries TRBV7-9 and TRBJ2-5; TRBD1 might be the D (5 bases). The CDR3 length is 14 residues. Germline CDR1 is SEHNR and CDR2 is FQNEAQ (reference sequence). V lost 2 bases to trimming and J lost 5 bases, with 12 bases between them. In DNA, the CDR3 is TGTGCCAGCAGCTTACAGGGCTCCCGGGAGACCCAGTACTTC. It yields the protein CASSLQGSRETQYF.

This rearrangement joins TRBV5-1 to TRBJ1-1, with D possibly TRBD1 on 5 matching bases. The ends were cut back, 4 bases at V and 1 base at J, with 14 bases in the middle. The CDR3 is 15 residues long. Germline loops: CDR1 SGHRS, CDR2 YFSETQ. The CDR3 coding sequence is TGCGCCAGCAGCGGGAGGGACGGCGGGAACACTGAAGCTTTCTTT. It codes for CASSGRDGGNTEAFF.

CDR3 DNA: TGTGCCAGCAGCATCCAGGGGTGGGGGACCGCCTACAATGAGCAGTTCTTC. It specifies CASSIQGWGTAYNEQFF. The J gene is TRBJ2-1, the V gene TRBV2; maybe TRBD1 (6 bases). Germline V gene sequence: CDR1 SNHLY, CDR2 FYNNEI. The CDR3 extends over 17 amino acids. V was trimmed by 6 bases and J by 2 bases, leaving 20 bases between them.

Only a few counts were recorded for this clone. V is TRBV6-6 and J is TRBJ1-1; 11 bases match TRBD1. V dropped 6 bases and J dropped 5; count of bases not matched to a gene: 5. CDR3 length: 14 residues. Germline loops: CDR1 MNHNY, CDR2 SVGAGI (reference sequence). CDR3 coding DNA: TGTGCCAGCAGGGACAGGGGGCTGGGGACTGAAGCTTTCTTT. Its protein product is CASRDRGLGTEAFF.

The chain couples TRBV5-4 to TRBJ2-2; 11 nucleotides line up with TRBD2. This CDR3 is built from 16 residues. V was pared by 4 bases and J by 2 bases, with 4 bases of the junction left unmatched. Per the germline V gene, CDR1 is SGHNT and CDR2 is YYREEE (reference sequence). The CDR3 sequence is CASSMGLAANTGELFF. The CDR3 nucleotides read TGTGCCAGCAGCATGGGACTAGCGGCCAACACCGGGGAGCTGTTTTTT.

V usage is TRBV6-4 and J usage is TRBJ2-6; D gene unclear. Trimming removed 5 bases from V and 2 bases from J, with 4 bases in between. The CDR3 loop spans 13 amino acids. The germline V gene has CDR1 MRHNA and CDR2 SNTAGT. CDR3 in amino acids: CASSLAGANVLTF. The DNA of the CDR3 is TGTGCCAGCAGTTTAGCTGGGGCCAACGTCCTGACTTTC.

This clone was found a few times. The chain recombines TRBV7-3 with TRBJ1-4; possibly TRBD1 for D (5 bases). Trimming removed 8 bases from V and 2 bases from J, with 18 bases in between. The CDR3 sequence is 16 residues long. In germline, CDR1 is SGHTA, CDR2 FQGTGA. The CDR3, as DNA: TGTGCCAGCCCCGGAAGGAGGGGATCGACTAATGAAAAACTGTTTTTT. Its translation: CASPGRRGSTNEKLFF.

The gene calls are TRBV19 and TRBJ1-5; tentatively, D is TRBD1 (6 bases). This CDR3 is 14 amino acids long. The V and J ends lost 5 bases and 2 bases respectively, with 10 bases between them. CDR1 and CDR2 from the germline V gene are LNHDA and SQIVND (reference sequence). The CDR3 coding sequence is TGTGCCAGTAGTGGACAGACCCGCAATCAGCCCCAGCATTTT. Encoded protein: CASSGQTRNQPQHF.